These 21 T cell receptor beta chains were all obtained from the same sample, sequenced in a study of vaccination and CD4 T cells after COVID-19. No antigen has been assigned to these receptors. The treatment denotes: roughly 10-day PBMC culture with coronavirus spike peptide pools or control peptides (ViraFEST assay). The Oncomine TCR Beta short-read assay sequenced DNA from cultured CD4+ T cells. TCRdb reprocessed the PCR reads via MiXCR and lists one record per CDR3 protein. The table shows fewer than 20,000 distinct CDR3 sequences, with less than 65% occurring only once. The sequencing input was CD4+ T cells from blood, cultured in vitro. Receptor source: a human donor who had recovered from COVID-19.

The chain has TRBV20-1 and TRBJ1-1; D may be TRBD1 (6 bases). V lost 8 bases, J lost 5 bases, and 21 bases lay in between. The CDR3 runs 14 residues. CDR1 and CDR2 from the germline V gene are DFQATT and SNEGSKA (reference sequence). CDR3 nucleotides: TGCAGTCCCAACCTACAGGGCCGCGGGACTGAAGCTTTCTTT. It yields the protein CSPNLQGRGTEAFF.

This clonotype was detected only a few times. V and J are TRBV19 and TRBJ1-5; 7 bases agree with TRBD1. This CDR3 comprises 13 residues. V lost 8 bases to trimming and J lost 7 bases; unmatched junction nucleotides: 8. Per the germline V gene, CDR1 is LNHDA and CDR2 is SQIVND (reference sequence). The CDR3 region is CASSGQIMQPQHF. The CDR3 DNA reads TGTGCCAGTTCGGGACAGATAATGCAGCCCCAGCATTTT.

This chain joins TRBV7-2 and TRBJ2-1; the D is unclear. The CDR3 length is 16 residues. Trimming took off 1 base at V and 0 bases at J, with 10 bases between the two ends. The germline V gene encodes CDR1 SGHTA and CDR2 FQGNSA. Here the CDR3 DNA reads TGTGCCAGCAGCTTAGGTGGCCACTCCTCCTACAATGAGCAGTTCTTC. Translation: CASSLGGHSSYNEQFF.

CDR3 bases: TGTGCCAGCAGCTTAGTTGGGGGCGGCGAGCAGTACTTC. Amino acids: CASSLVGGGEQYF. The V call is TRBV7-9, the J call TRBJ2-7, with D possibly TRBD1 on 6 matching bases. V lost 1 base to trimming and J lost 6 bases, with 10 bases between them. The CDR3 spans 13 residues. Germline V gene data show CDR1 as SEHNR and CDR2 as FQNEAQ (reference sequence).

The J gene is TRBJ1-1, the V gene TRBV20-1, with D perhaps TRBD1 (5 bases). Per the germline V gene, CDR1 is DFQATT and CDR2 is SNEGSKA (reference sequence). With 0 bases removed from V and 1 base from J, the gap between germline ends came to 9 bases. This CDR3 contains 14 residues. The CDR3 loop is CSAREGAGNTEAFF. Written as DNA, the CDR3 is TGCAGTGCTAGAGAAGGGGCCGGGAACACTGAAGCTTTCTTT.

This clonotype was observed a handful of times. The CDR3 DNA sequence: TGCAGTGCTAATAGGGGGGGTAGGACTGGGGCTTTCTTT. Translated: CSANRGGRTGAFF. J is TRBJ1-1 and V is TRBV20-1; a weak D match, TRBD1 (6 bases). The germline V gene encodes CDR1 DFQATT and CDR2 SNEGSKA (reference sequence). There are 13 residues in the CDR3. V was trimmed by 4 bases and J by 11 bases, leaving 20 bases between them.

The chain joins TRBV27 to TRBJ1-5; a weak D match, TRBD1 (6 bases). CDR3 length: 14 amino acids. Deletions cut 2 bases from V and 2 bases from J, with 7 bases between. CDR1 and CDR2 from the germline V gene are MNHEY and SMNVEV (reference sequence). The DNA for the CDR3 is TGTGCCAGCAGTTTACGACAGGGCAATCAGCCCCAGCATTTT. This translates into CASSLRQGNQPQHF.

The genes are TRBV5-4 and TRBJ2-5, with D perhaps matching TRBD2 (6 bases). The germline CDR1 and CDR2 sequences are SGHNT and YYREEE (reference sequence). The CDR3 covers 14 residues. The ends were cut back, 2 bases at V and 1 base at J, with 9 bases in the middle. The CDR3 DNA is TGTGCCAGCAGCTTCCCCGGGGGCCAAGAGACCCAGTACTTC. Encoded protein: CASSFPGGQETQYF.

The rearrangement joins TRBV6-1 to TRBJ1-2; 7 positions match TRBD1. Unmatched junction bases numbered 11, after V lost 7 bases and J lost 3 bases. CDR1 MNHNS and CDR2 SASEGT come from the germline V gene. This CDR3 is 15 amino acids long. The CDR3 nucleotides are TGTGCCAGCATCCCCCTGCGGCAGGGGGACTATGGCTACACCTTC. It encodes CASIPLRQGDYGYTF.

A single count supports this clonotype. The chain combines TRBV9 with TRBJ1-2; TRBD1 aligns across 8 bases. V lost 0 bases to trimming and J lost 5 bases; unmatched junction nucleotides: 3. Germline V gives CDR1 SGDLS, CDR2 YYNGEE. The CDR3 covers 14 residues. The chain's CDR3 is CASSVDRTGYGYTF. Written as DNA, the CDR3 is TGTGCCAGCAGCGTAGATAGGACAGGGTATGGCTACACCTTC.

This clonotype has more than one count but fewer than ten. This chain joins TRBV20-1 and TRBJ2-5; 7 bases map to TRBD2. V lost 7 bases, J lost 4 bases, and 21 bases stayed unmatched. Germline-derived CDR1 and CDR2 are DFQATT and SNEGSKA (reference sequence). This CDR3 is built from 17 residues. The CDR3 sequence is CSVLNDFEGGPVETQYF. CDR3 coding DNA: TGCAGTGTACTCAACGATTTCGAGGGAGGGCCGGTAGAGACCCAGTACTTC.

The V and J genes are TRBV6-1 and TRBJ1-2, with 7 bases matching TRBD1. CDR1 and CDR2 (germline): MNHNS, SASEGT. CDR3 length: 14 residues. V was pared by 5 bases and J by 7 bases, with 10 bases of the junction left unmatched. The CDR3 DNA follows: TGTGCCAGCAGTCAGGGGACAGCTCGCCCTGGCTACACCTTC. Translating gives CASSQGTARPGYTF.

V is TRBV6-2 or TRBV6-3 and J is TRBJ2-2; D gene uncertain. Germline V lookup: CDR1 MNHEY, CDR2 SVGEGT. The CDR3 is made up of 17 amino acids. V lost 0 bases to trimming and J lost 2 bases, with 13 bases between them. The CDR3 DNA sequence: TGTGCCAGCAGTTACTCGAAGACCTCAATTAACACCGGGGAGCTGTTTTTT. Translation: CASSYSKTSINTGELFF.

The V gene is TRBV11-3, the J gene TRBJ2-2; no clear D gene. Germline CDR1 and CDR2: SGHNT and YENEEA. V dropped 5 bases and J dropped 3 bases, with 4 bases sitting between them. This CDR3 comprises 12 residues. CDR3 protein: CASSLDTGELFF. CDR3 nucleotide sequence: TGTGCCAGCAGCCTTGACACCGGGGAGCTGTTTTTT.

The gene calls are TRBV6-2 or TRBV6-3 and TRBJ1-1; unclear D gene. Germline assignment: CDR1 MNHEY and CDR2 SVGEGT. The CDR3 length is 15 residues. V lost 5 bases, J lost 1 base, and 14 bases lay in between. CDR3 sequence (DNA): TGTGCCAGCAGTAACGACGGAGGCCGGAACACTGAAGCTTTCTTT. Translated, it gives CASSNDGGRNTEAFF.

This chain uses TRBV20-1 with TRBJ2-5; tentatively, D is TRBD1 (6 bases). CDR1 and CDR2 from the germline V gene are DFQATT and SNEGSKA (reference sequence). The V and J ends lost 4 bases and 0 bases respectively, with 9 bases between them. This CDR3 comprises 13 residues. CDR3 DNA sequence: TGCAGTGCTATTGGGACAAACCAAGAGACCCAGTACTTC. Translation: CSAIGTNQETQYF.

This chain joins TRBV10-3 and TRBJ1-2; 7 bases match TRBD1. CDR3 length: 12 residues. J gave up 8 bases and V 5 bases, and 5 bases lay outside the gene matches. Germline values: CDR1 ENHRY, CDR2 SYGVKD. DNA of the CDR3: TGTGCCATCAGTAACAGGGGTTGGGGCTACACCTTC. Protein: CAISNRGWGYTF.

CDR3 coding DNA: TGCGCCAGCAGTGAACCGGGTCGAGAGACCCAGTACTTC. Encoded protein: CASSEPGRETQYF. V is TRBV10-1 and J is TRBJ2-5; D call uncertain. The CDR3 has 13 amino acids. In germline, CDR1 is WNHNN, CDR2 SYGVQD (reference sequence). V was cut by 3 bases and J by 4 bases, with 9 bases left in between.

This clonotype was counted only a few times. The genes are TRBV20-1 and TRBJ1-2; 11 nucleotides match TRBD1. V trimming: 1 base; J trimming: 2 bases; junction bases outside the gene matches: 6. The CDR3 sequence is 16 residues long. From germline, CDR1 is DFQATT and CDR2 SNEGSKA (reference sequence). DNA of the CDR3: TGCAGTGCTAGAGGGGGACAGGGGGTTCTGAACTATGGCTACACCTTC. This encodes CSARGGQGVLNYGYTF.

This clonotype was observed a few times. V usage is TRBV6-2 or TRBV6-3 and J usage is TRBJ1-5; D may be TRBD1 (6 bases). CDR1 and CDR2 from the germline V gene are MNHEY and SVGEGT. V lost 7 bases and J 7 bases, leaving 14 bases between the germline ends. The CDR3 runs to 13 residues. The CDR3 region has the DNA TGTGCCAGCAATCCAGGGGATTCCCAGCCCCAGCATTTT. Amino acid sequence: CASNPGDSQPQHF.

The chain carries TRBV20-1 and TRBJ1-2; D unresolved. CDR3 length: 17 amino acids. V shed 2 bases and J shed 1 base, with 20 bases lying between them. CDR1 is DFQATT, CDR2 SNEGSKA, per germline (reference sequence). This chain's CDR3 is CSARHRRLGGINYGYTF. CDR3 coding DNA: TGCAGTGCTAGACATCGGCGATTGGGAGGGATTAACTATGGCTACACCTTC.